A selection of T cell receptor beta chains follows, all from one sample in a study of beta chain features in type 1 diabetes. The table came from immunoSEQ multiplex PCR; TCRdb's copy has only in-frame clones and leaves some out. This sample has under 900,000 clones, with roughly 15% found just once. Sequenced: naive CD4+ T cells from blood. The receptors were gathered from a woman younger than 30 in good health. Both conserved end residues are part of each CDR3. A D gene is named only where the DNA matches it firmly. Only some rows state a clone size, as once, few, many or a class for expanded clones.

d_call,v_call,j_call,clone_size,cdr3_nt,cdr3_aa
TRBD2,TRBV4-2,TRBJ2-3,NA,TGTGCCAGCGGGACTAGCGGAACAGATACGCAGTATTTT,CASGTSGTDTQYF
NA,TRBV5-4,TRBJ1-1,few,TGTGCCAGCAGCTTGCCCGGGCCTCAGAACCTCAACACTGAAGCTTTCTTT,CASSLPGPQNLNTEAFF
TRBD2,TRBV5-4,TRBJ2-7,few,TGTGCCAGCAGCTTACGGACTAGCGGGAGGGACGAGCAGTACTTC,CASSLRTSGRDEQYF
NA,TRBV7-9,TRBJ2-1,NA,TGTGCCAGCAGCTTATTGGGCGAGCCCTACTTCTACAATGAGCAGTTCTTC,CASSLLGEPYFYNEQFF
NA,TRBV28,TRBJ2-7,NA,TGTGCCAGCAGTGTACCCCGGGGCCGCCTAAGACAGTACTTC,CASSVPRGRLRQYF
NA,TRBV7-9,TRBJ1-1,few,TGTGCCAGCAGCTGGGGTAGGGGTTACACTGAAGCTTTCTTT,CASSWGRGYTEAFF
NA,TRBV28,TRBJ2-5,once,TGTGCCAGCCGCACTGTTAAAGAGACCCAGTACTTC,CASRTVKETQYF
NA,TRBV27,TRBJ2-2,NA,TGTGCCAGCCATAGAGGACCAAACACCGGGGAGCTGTTTTTT,CASHRGPNTGELFF
NA,TRBV10-3,TRBJ1-1,few,TGTGCCATCAGTGAGTCTCAGGGCCGTAAAGGGAACACTGAAGCTTTCTTT,CAISESQGRKGNTEAFF
TRBD2,TRBV2,TRBJ2-1,NA,TGTGCCAGCAGGACCATAGCGGGAGGACCCTACAATGAGCAGTTCTTC,CASRTIAGGPYNEQFF
NA,TRBV7-2,TRBJ2-4,few,TGTGCCAGCAGCTTAGCTGGCCCAAACATTCAGTACTTC,CASSLAGPNIQYF
NA,TRBV7-9,TRBJ2-1,NA,TGTGCCAGCAGCTTAGCGATTAATGAGCAGTTCTTC,CASSLAINEQFF
NA,TRBV6-1,TRBJ2-5,few,TGTGCCAGCAGTGTTGTGAAACGCCAAGAGACCCAGTACTTC,CASSVVKRQETQYF
NA,TRBV27,TRBJ2-6,NA,TGTGCCAGCAGTTTCGTGGGCTCTGGGGCCAACGTCCTGACTTTC,CASSFVGSGANVLTF
TRBD2,TRBV11-2,TRBJ2-5,few,TGTGCCAGCAGCTTAGCGGGAGCGGGGTGGGAGACCCAGTACTTC,CASSLAGAGWETQYF
NA,TRBV7-2,TRBJ2-1,NA,TGTGCCAGCAGCCAGGGGCTCGATGAGCAGTTCTTC,CASSQGLDEQFF
TRBD2,TRBV11-2,TRBJ2-7,NA,TGTGCCAGCAGCAACCCGGGACTAGGGTCCTCCGAGCAGTACTTC,CASSNPGLGSSEQYF
NA,TRBV7-9,TRBJ2-1,NA,TGTGCCAGCAGCCCGTACGGTGAGCAGTTCTTC,CASSPYGEQFF
TRBD1,TRBV10-2,TRBJ1-5,few,TGCGCCAGCAGAAGACAGGGAAGCGTACAGCCCCAGCATTTT,CASRRQGSVQPQHF